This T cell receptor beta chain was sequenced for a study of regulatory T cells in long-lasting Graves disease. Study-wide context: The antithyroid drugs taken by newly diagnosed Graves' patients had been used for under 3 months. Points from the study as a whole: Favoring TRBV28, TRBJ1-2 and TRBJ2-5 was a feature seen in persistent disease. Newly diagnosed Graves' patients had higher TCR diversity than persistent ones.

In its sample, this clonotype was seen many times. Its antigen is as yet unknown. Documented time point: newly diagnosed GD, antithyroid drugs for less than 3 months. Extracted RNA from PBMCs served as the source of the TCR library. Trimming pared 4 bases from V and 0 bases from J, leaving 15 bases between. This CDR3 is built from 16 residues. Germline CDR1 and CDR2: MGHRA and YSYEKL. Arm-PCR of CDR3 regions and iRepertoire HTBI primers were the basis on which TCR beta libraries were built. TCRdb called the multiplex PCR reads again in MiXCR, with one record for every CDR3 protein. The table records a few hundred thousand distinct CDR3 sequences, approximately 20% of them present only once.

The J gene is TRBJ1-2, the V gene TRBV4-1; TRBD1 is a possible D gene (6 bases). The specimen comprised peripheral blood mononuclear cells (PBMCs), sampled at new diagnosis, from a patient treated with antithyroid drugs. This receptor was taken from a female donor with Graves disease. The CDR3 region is CASSPTPTGSNYGYTF. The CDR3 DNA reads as TGCGCCAGCAGCCCCACTCCGACAGGATCTAACTATGGCTACACCTTC.